Presented here are 30 T cell receptor beta chains from one specimen sequenced in a study of cytomegalovirus exposure and HLA in healthy donors (dated by TCRdb to the late 2010s). The library was generated by the immunoSEQ multiplex PCR assay. For the multiplex PCR, a mixture combining 60 forward primers for TCR Vbeta segments and 13 reverse primers for TCR Jbeta segments was used. TCRdb stores this immuneACCESS table with in-frame sequences only. Part of the clones is absent; in the studies checked, under half of the shortfall reflects unresolved V genes, and no reason is known for the rest. Counted in this sample were 150,000 to 200,000 clones; roughly 81% of them appeared once. The ten largest clonotypes hold around 4.7% of the sample. The sequenced sample was PBMCs. The receptors were sampled from a woman under 30 in good health and CMV-seropositive.

The gene calls are TRBV7-9 and TRBJ1-1; tentatively, D is TRBD1 (6 bases). V was shortened by 3 bases and J by 1 base, with 9 bases between the two germline ends. The CDR3 is 14 residues long. Germline V gene sequence: CDR1 SEHNR, CDR2 FQNEAQ (reference sequence). The CDR3 DNA follows: TGTGCCAGCAGCTTCGGGGGGCCGAACACTGAAGCTTTCTTT. Encoded protein: CASSFGGPNTEAFF.

This clone has just one count. The V and J genes are TRBV5-4 and TRBJ1-4; weak D call: TRBD1 (5 bases). The ends were cut back, 0 bases at V and 7 bases at J, with 13 bases in the middle. The germline V gene encodes CDR1 SGHNT and CDR2 YYREEE (reference sequence). The length of the CDR3 is 15 residues. The CDR3 DNA follows: TGTGCCAGCAGCTTGGCCGGAAGGGGCCCTGAAAAACTGTTTTTT. The encoded protein is CASSLAGRGPEKLFF.

This chain uses TRBV6-5 with TRBJ1-1; TRBD1 matches 10 bases. J was trimmed by 4 bases and V by 2 bases; bases with no gene match: 7. The CDR3 is 16 residues long. The V gene's germline CDR1 is MNHEY and CDR2 SVGAGI. In DNA, the CDR3 is TGTGCCAGCAGTTACCCTACGACAGGGGGCACCACTGAAGCTTTCTTT. It is translated as CASSYPTTGGTTEAFF.

The chain is built from TRBV30 and TRBJ2-1; D is perhaps TRBD1 (5 bases). Germline CDR1 is GTSNPN and CDR2 is SVGIG (reference sequence). V was shortened by 5 bases and J by 8 bases, with 10 bases between the two germline ends. There are 11 residues in the CDR3. The DNA for the CDR3 is TGTGCCTGGGCGGACACGTATGAGCAGTTCTTC. Protein product: CAWADTYEQFF.

In the case of this clone: A junction boundary mismatches the germline segment, possibly from a read error. The chain uses TRBV7-7 and TRBJ2-7; D uncertain. Germline V gene data show CDR1 as SSHAT and CDR2 as FNYEAQ (reference sequence). CDR3 length: 14 residues. CDR3 sequence reads: CASSLDSLSYEQYF. The DNA of the CDR3 is TGTGCTAGCAGCTTAGACTCCCTCTCCTACGAGCAGTACTTC.

The chain is built from TRBV7-2 and TRBJ2-2, with D perhaps matching TRBD2 (6 bases). CDR1 and CDR2 (germline): SGHTA, FQGNSA. V was pared by 5 bases and J by 16 bases, with 17 bases between. The CDR3 extends over 12 amino acids. CDR3 loop: CASSESWGVPFF. For the CDR3, the DNA is TGTGCCAGCAGCGAGAGTTGGGGGGTTCCGTTTTTT.

The chain joins TRBV5-1 to TRBJ2-7; TRBD1 matches 9 bases. Per germline, CDR1 SGHRS and CDR2 YFSETQ. The CDR3 runs to 14 residues. V shed 0 bases and J 5 bases; nucleotides not matched to a gene: 3. CDR3 in DNA: TGCGCCAGCAGCTTGGGGGACAGGGTACACGAGCAGTACTTC. Its protein is CASSLGDRVHEQYF.

This sequence joins TRBV9 and TRBJ2-7; D remains unclear. The V and J ends lost 4 bases and 0 bases respectively, with 8 bases between them. CDR1 and CDR2 (germline): SGDLS, YYNGEE. The CDR3 covers 13 residues. DNA of the CDR3: TGTGCCAGCAGCCCCCTGAGCTCCTACGAGCAGTACTTC. This encodes CASSPLSSYEQYF.

The rearrangement joins TRBV11-2 to TRBJ1-5; 8 positions match TRBD1. Germline CDR1 SGHAT, CDR2 FQNNGV. The CDR3 has 14 amino acids. The trim removed 4 bases at V and 7 bases at J, leaving 6 bases unmatched. The DNA of the CDR3 is TGTGCCAGCAGCTCGCAGGGGGCGGGGCAGCCCCAGCATTTT. Its protein is CASSSQGAGQPQHF.

The chain uses TRBV4-2 and TRBJ2-2; D not certain. CDR3 size: 15 residues. Trimming took 0 bases from V and 6 from J, leaving 11 bases between them. Germline CDR1 reads LGHNA; CDR2 reads YNFKEQ. In nucleotides, the CDR3 is TGTGCCAGCAGCCAAGATAGTCGCCCGGCCGGGGAGCTGTTTTTT. Its protein product is CASSQDSRPAGELFF.

This clone has more than one count but fewer than ten. The gene calls are TRBV6-5 and TRBJ2-1, with 7 bases matching TRBD1. Germline loops: CDR1 MNHEY, CDR2 SVGAGI. The junction had 4 bases not matched to a gene; V was cut back by 2 bases and J by 3 bases. This CDR3 spans 15 amino acids. The CDR3 sequence: CASSYRGPIYNEQFF. CDR3 DNA sequence: TGTGCCAGCAGTTACAGGGGGCCGATCTACAATGAGCAGTTCTTC.

About this clone itself: Within the sample, other DNA sequences also encode this same CDR3. This chain uses TRBV4-2 with TRBJ1-4; 8 positions agree with TRBD1. CDR1 LGHNA and CDR2 YNFKEQ come from the germline V gene. This CDR3 spans 19 amino acids. The junction had 17 bases not matched to a gene; V was cut back by 1 base and J by 7 bases. The CDR3 coding sequence is TGTGCCAGCAGCCAAGCAGGGGGCGGTTTGGGTGGTGACATTGAAAAACTGTTTTTT. Protein product: CASSQAGGGLGGDIEKLFF.

The rearrangement uses TRBV6-5 and TRBJ2-7, with 10 bases identical to TRBD1. Trimming at V came to 5 bases and at J to 4 bases, leaving 5 bases not matched to a gene. Germline loops: CDR1 MNHEY, CDR2 SVGAGI. There are 14 residues in the CDR3. The CDR3 is CASSPGTGDYEQYF. CDR3 coding DNA: TGTGCCAGCAGTCCTGGGACAGGGGATTACGAGCAGTACTTC.

V and J are TRBV7-9 and TRBJ1-2; D may be TRBD1 (5 bases). This CDR3 comprises 14 residues. Deletions cut 2 bases from V and 3 bases from J, with 10 bases between. Germline V gives CDR1 SEHNR, CDR2 FQNEAQ (reference sequence). Here the CDR3 DNA reads TGTGCCAGCAGCTTAACCACAGGAGACTATGGCTACACCTTC. As protein: CASSLTTGDYGYTF.

V gene TRBV7-6 combines with J gene TRBJ2-2, with a weak D call TRBD2 (6 bases). Germline loops: CDR1 SGHVS, CDR2 FNYEAQ. Trimming shortened V by 5 bases and J by 4 bases, and 17 bases separated the two germline ends. The CDR3 loop spans 16 amino acids. CDR3 region: CASSPAGAEGTGELFF. DNA for the CDR3: TGTGCCAGCAGCCCCGCCGGGGCGGAGGGCACCGGGGAGCTGTTTTTT.

The chain links TRBV5-1 to TRBJ2-6; D is perhaps TRBD2 (6 bases). Trimming removed 4 bases from V and 3 bases from J, with 20 bases in between. Germline loops: CDR1 SGHRS, CDR2 YFSETQ. The CDR3 has 18 residues. The CDR3 coding sequence is TGCGCCAGCAGCGGGGACTGGGCGTTTTATGGTGGGGCCAACGTCCTGACTTTC. Translating gives CASSGDWAFYGGANVLTF. Full variable domain (outside the CDR3, taken from reference TRBV5-1 and TRBJ2-6): KAGVTQTPRYLIKTRGQQVTLSCSPISGHRSVSWYQQTPGQGLQFLFEYFSETQRNKGNFPGRFSGRQFSNSRSEMNVSTLELGDSALYLCASSGDWAFYGGANVLTFGAGSRLTVL.

The chain recombines TRBV6-5 with TRBJ2-2; TRBD1 matches at 10 bases. CDR3 size: 16 residues. The V gene end was trimmed by 2 bases and the J gene end by 4 bases; junction bases not matched to a gene: 4. Looked up from germline, CDR1 is MNHEY and CDR2 is SVGAGI. CDR3 protein: CASSYVGQGTTGELFF. The CDR3 DNA is TGTGCCAGCAGTTACGTGGGACAGGGGACCACCGGGGAGCTGTTTTTT.

The chain uses TRBV7-9 and TRBJ2-2, with TRBD2 identical over 9 bases. The junction had 6 bases not matched to a gene; V was cut back by 6 bases and J by 4 bases. Germline loops: CDR1 SEHNR, CDR2 FQNEAQ (reference sequence). The CDR3 sequence is 15 residues long. The CDR3 region has the DNA TGTGCCAGCAGACCGGGACTAGCAGGCACCGGGGAGCTGTTTTTT. Its protein is CASRPGLAGTGELFF. Full variable domain (missing parts from reference TRBV7-9 and TRBJ2-2): DTGVSQNPRHKITKRGQNVTFRCDPISEHNRLYWYRQTLGQGPEFLTYFQNEAQLEKSRLLSDRFSAERPKGSFSTLEIQRTEQGDSAMYLCASRPGLAGTGELFFGEGSRLTVL.

The CDR3 is CASIMGQGIDTQYF. As DNA, the CDR3 is TGTGCCAGCATAATGGGACAGGGTATCGATACGCAGTATTTT. The chain has TRBV28 and TRBJ2-3; 9 positions agree with TRBD1. Germline CDR1 reads MDHEN; CDR2 reads SYDVKM. V trimming: 7 bases; J trimming: 6 bases; junction bases outside the gene matches: 8. The CDR3 consists of 14 residues.

This sequence joins TRBV9 and TRBJ1-6, with a possible D match to TRBD1 (5 bases). The germline V gene encodes CDR1 SGDLS and CDR2 YYNGEE. The CDR3 has 15 amino acids. V was cut by 3 bases and J by 13 bases, with 20 bases left in between. This chain's CDR3 is CASSAGGTEEGPLHF. The CDR3 region has the DNA TGTGCCAGCAGCGCTGGCGGGACTGAGGAGGGGCCCCTCCACTTT.

The chain is built from TRBV6-5 and TRBJ2-2, with TRBD2 identical over 7 bases. The CDR3 has 15 residues. CDR1 and CDR2 (germline): MNHEY, SVGAGI. The trim removed 2 bases at V and 1 base at J, leaving 1 base unmatched. The CDR3 loop reads CASSYQRGNTGELFF. The DNA for the CDR3 is TGTGCCAGCAGTTACCAGCGGGGGAACACCGGGGAGCTGTTTTTT.

The rearrangement uses TRBV5-1 and TRBJ1-1, with 7 bases that match TRBD1. CDR3 length: 14 residues. Germline CDR1 and CDR2: SGHRS and YFSETQ. The V gene end was trimmed by 4 bases and the J gene end by 8 bases; junction bases not matched to a gene: 11. This CDR3 is CASSELGQPTEAFF. The CDR3 DNA reads as TGCGCCAGCAGCGAGTTGGGACAGCCCACCGAAGCTTTCTTT.

The chain is built from TRBV14 and TRBJ1-5; 7 nucleotides align to TRBD1. The CDR3 totals 15 residues. Unmatched junction bases numbered 16, after V lost 8 bases and J lost 9 bases. CDR1 is SGHDN and CDR2 is FVKESK in the germline V gene. CDR3 sequence reads: CASSPHKDRERPQHF. In DNA, the CDR3 is TGTGCCAGCTCCCCGCACAAAGACAGGGAGAGGCCCCAGCATTTT.

J is TRBJ2-2 and V is TRBV11-3; 10 positions match TRBD1. Per germline, CDR1 SGHNT and CDR2 YENEEA. This CDR3 is 15 amino acids long. Trimming at V came to 7 bases and at J to 7 bases, leaving 9 bases not matched to a gene. CDR3 sequence: CASTATGGASGELFF. CDR3 DNA: TGTGCCAGCACCGCGACAGGGGGCGCGAGCGGGGAGCTGTTTTTT.

The V call is TRBV2, the J call TRBJ1-1; D not certain. Germline-derived CDR1 and CDR2 are SNHLY and FYNNEI. The CDR3 consists of 14 residues. The V end lost 3 bases, the J end lost 1 base, and 9 bases lay between the germline ends. The CDR3 DNA reads as TGTGCCAGCAGTGATAAAATGGCGAACACTGAAGCTTTCTTT. Translated, it gives CASSDKMANTEAFF.

The rearrangement joins TRBV7-2 to TRBJ2-3; 9 bases match TRBD1. This CDR3 is built from 15 residues. Germline CDR1 SGHTA, CDR2 FQGNSA. After removal of 5 bases from V and 1 base from J, the junction contained 4 bases not matched to a gene. The CDR3 spells CASSAQGAGTDTQYF. The CDR3 nucleotides are TGTGCCAGCAGCGCACAGGGGGCAGGCACAGATACGCAGTATTTT.

The chain is built from TRBV28 and TRBJ1-1, with 11 bases aligning to TRBD1. Losses at the gene ends were 2 bases for V and 3 bases for J; bases not matched to a gene: 5. Germline V gene data show CDR1 as MDHEN and CDR2 as SYDVKM. The CDR3 consists of 16 residues. The CDR3 region is CASSLRRTGGYTEAFF. In nucleotides, the CDR3 is TGTGCCAGCAGTTTAAGACGGACAGGGGGCTACACTGAAGCTTTCTTT.

The V call is TRBV5-5, the J call TRBJ1-1; possibly TRBD1 for D (5 bases). The CDR3 spans 13 residues. Germline V gene data show CDR1 as SGHKS and CDR2 as YYEKEE (reference sequence). Trimming cost V 4 bases and J 1 base, with 8 bases left between them. For the CDR3, the DNA is TGTGCCAGCAGCCCGGACACGAACACTGAAGCTTTCTTT. Amino acid sequence: CASSPDTNTEAFF. Variable domain in full (rest from reference TRBV5-5 and TRBJ1-1): DAGVTQSPTHLIKTRGQQVTLRCSPISGHKSVSWYQQVLGQGPQFIFQYYEKEERGRGNFPDRFSARQFPNYSSELNVNALLLGDSALYLCASSPDTNTEAFFGQGTRLTVV.

This rearrangement joins TRBV5-6 to TRBJ1-3; unclear D gene. This CDR3 spans 11 amino acids. The germline gives CDR1 SGHDT, CDR2 YYEEEE. V was cut by 2 bases and J by 9 bases, with 6 bases left in between. The DNA for the CDR3 is TGTGCCAGCAGCTTCGGGGTCACCATATATTTT. It codes for CASSFGVTIYF.

There are a few counts of this clone. The V call is TRBV9, the J call TRBJ1-1, with 9 positions matching TRBD1. This CDR3 comprises 14 residues. Germline lookup yields CDR1 SGDLS and CDR2 YYNGEE. V gave up 4 bases and J gave up 3 bases; unmatched junction bases: 4. The CDR3 here is CASSRTGGDTEAFF. The CDR3 region has the DNA TGTGCCAGCAGCAGAACAGGGGGCGACACTGAAGCTTTCTTT.